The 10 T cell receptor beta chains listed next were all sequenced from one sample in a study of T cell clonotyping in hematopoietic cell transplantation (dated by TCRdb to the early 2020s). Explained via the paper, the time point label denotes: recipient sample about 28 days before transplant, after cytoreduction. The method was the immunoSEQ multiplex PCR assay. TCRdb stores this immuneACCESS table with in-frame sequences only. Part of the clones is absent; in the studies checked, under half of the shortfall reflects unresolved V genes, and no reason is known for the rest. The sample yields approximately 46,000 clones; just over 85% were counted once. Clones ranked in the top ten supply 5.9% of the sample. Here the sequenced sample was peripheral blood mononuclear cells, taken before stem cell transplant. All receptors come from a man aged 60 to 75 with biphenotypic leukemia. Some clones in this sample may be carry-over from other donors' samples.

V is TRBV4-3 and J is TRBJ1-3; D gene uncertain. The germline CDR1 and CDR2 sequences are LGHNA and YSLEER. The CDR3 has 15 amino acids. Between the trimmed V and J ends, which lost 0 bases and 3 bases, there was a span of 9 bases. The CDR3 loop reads CASSQDSVGGNTIYF. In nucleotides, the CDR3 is TGCGCCAGCAGCCAAGATAGCGTGGGTGGAAACACCATATATTTT.

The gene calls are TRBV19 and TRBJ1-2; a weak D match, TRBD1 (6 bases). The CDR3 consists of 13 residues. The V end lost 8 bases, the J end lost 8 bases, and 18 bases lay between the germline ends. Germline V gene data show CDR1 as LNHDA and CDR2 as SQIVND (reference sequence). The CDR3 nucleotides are TGTGCCAGTCGAAGGGGGATCATGCGGGGCTACACCTTC. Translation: CASRRGIMRGYTF.

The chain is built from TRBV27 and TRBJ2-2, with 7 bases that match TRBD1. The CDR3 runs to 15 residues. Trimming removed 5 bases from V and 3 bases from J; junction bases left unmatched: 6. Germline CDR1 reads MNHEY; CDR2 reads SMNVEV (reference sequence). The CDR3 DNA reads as TGTGCCAGCAGTCGAGACAGGGTCTACACCGGGGAGCTGTTTTTT. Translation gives CASSRDRVYTGELFF.

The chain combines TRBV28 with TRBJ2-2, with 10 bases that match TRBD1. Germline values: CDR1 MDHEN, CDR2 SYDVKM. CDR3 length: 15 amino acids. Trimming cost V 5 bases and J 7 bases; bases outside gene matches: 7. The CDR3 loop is CASSVGQGSFGELFF. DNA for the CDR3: TGTGCCAGCAGTGTGGGACAGGGGAGTTTCGGGGAGCTGTTTTTT.

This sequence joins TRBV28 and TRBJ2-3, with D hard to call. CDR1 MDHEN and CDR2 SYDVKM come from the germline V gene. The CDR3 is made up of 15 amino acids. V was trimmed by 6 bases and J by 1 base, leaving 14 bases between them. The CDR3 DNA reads TGTGCCAGCAGGGGTGTGAGTTTGGGCACAGATACGCAGTATTTT. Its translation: CASRGVSLGTDTQYF. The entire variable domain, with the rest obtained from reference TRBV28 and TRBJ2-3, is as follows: DVKVTQSSRYLVKRTGEKVFLECVQDMDHENMFWYRQDPGLGLRLIYFSYDVKMKEKGDIPEGYSVSREKKERFSLILESASTNQTSMYLCASRGVSLGTDTQYFGPGTRLTVL.

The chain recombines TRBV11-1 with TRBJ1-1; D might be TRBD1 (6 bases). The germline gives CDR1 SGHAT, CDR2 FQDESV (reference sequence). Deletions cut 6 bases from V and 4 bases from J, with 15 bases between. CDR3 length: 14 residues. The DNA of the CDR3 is TGTGCCAGCAGTTATTCAACAGGGCGCACTGAAGCTTTCTTT. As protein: CASSYSTGRTEAFF.

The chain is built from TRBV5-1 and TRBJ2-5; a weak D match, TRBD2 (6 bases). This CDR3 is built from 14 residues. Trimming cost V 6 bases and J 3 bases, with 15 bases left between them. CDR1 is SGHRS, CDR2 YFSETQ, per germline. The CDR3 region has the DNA TGCGCCAGCAAGCTCGGGAGCCCGAAAGAGACCCAGTACTTC. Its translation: CASKLGSPKETQYF.

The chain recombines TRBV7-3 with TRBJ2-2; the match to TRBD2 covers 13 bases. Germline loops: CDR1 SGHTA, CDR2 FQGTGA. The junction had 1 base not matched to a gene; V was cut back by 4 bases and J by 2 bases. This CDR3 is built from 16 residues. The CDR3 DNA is TGTGCCAGCAGCTCGGGACTAGCGGGAAACACCGGGGAGCTGTTTTTT. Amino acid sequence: CASSSGLAGNTGELFF.

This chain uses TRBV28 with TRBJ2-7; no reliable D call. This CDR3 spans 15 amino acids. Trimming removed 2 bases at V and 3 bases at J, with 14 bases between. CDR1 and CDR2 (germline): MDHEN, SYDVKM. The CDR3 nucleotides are TGTGCCAGCAGTTTACGGTCAGTTCTGTTCTACGAGCAGTACTTC. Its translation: CASSLRSVLFYEQYF.

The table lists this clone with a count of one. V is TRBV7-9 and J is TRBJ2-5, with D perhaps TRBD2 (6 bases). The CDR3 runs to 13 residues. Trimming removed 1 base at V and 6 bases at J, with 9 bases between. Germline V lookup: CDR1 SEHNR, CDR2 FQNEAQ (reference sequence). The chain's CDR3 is CASSLGRGKTQYF. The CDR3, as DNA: TGTGCCAGCAGCTTAGGGCGGGGAAAGACCCAGTACTTC.